The clone carrying this T cell receptor (beta chain) has more than one count but fewer than ten. Time point in this sample: patch test 2, 6 weeks after DPC sensitization. Treatment denoted: therapeutic diphenylcyclopropenone sensitization with weekly scalp DPC. MiXCR, run by TCRdb on the RACE reads, gives a single entry per CDR3 protein. The data contain around 99,000 distinct CDR3 sequences, approximately 11% of them singletons. This entry comes from a study of human T cells and chemical hapten exposure. The CDR3 has 14 amino acids. Germline V gene data show CDR1 as SGHTA and CDR2 as FQGNSA. The ends were cut back, 3 bases at V and 3 bases at J, with 9 bases in the middle.

The TCR sequence derives from a middle-aged man with alopecia areata. Some clones in this sample may be carry-over from other donors' samples. The chain uses TRBV7-2 and TRBJ1-5, with D tentatively TRBD1 (5 bases). This material consisted of whole blood, taken in connection with sensitization to the hapten diphenylcyclopropenone (DPC). The CDR3 loop is CASSLQGDNQPQHF. CDR3 DNA: TGTGCCAGCAGCTTGCAGGGAGACAATCAGCCCCAGCATTTT.